Listed here are 5 T cell receptor beta chains from one sample, sequenced in a study of shared clonotypes between healthy human individuals. Generated by immunoSEQ multiplex PCR, the TCRdb table keeps only in-frame clones and is missing some. Altogether roughly 810,000 clones are present, just over 95% being singletons, with the ten largest covering about 0.25%. CD8 cells classed as naive were CD45RO-negative and positively selected for CCR7, excluding terminally differentiated effector memory CD45RA+ cells. The sequenced material came from naive CD8+ T cells sorted from blood. These receptors all stem from a man aged 25-40 years in good health.

The V gene is TRBV5-3, the J gene TRBJ1-4; D uncertain. TRBV5-3 has ORF status, its function being uncertain. Trimming took off 4 bases at V and 5 bases at J, with 18 bases between the two ends. The CDR3 consists of 16 residues. CDR3 DNA sequence: TGTGCCAGAAGCGCCCCCCAACCGACACGGAATGAAAAACTGTTTTTT. Residues: CARSAPQPTRNEKLFF.

The J gene is TRBJ2-5, the V gene TRBV29-1; 7 bases match TRBD1. With V trimmed by 7 bases and J by 4 bases, 9 bases remained unmatched. This CDR3 comprises 13 residues. Per germline, CDR1 SQVTM and CDR2 ANQGSEA. The CDR3 DNA sequence: TGCAGCGGGCTACAGGGGCGGTTAGAGACCCAGTACTTC. Encoded protein: CSGLQGRLETQYF. Supplemented by reference TRBV29-1 and TRBJ2-5, the full variable domain reads SAVISQKPSRDICQRGTSLTIQCQVDSQVTMMFWYRQQPGQSLTLIATANQGSEATYESGFVIDKFPISRPNLTFSTLTVSNMSPEDSSIYLCSGLQGRLETQYFGPGTRLLVL.

This clone appeared a single time. The chain uses TRBV9 and TRBJ2-7, with TRBD1 as a possible D gene (6 bases). CDR3 length: 13 amino acids. Germline V gene sequence: CDR1 SGDLS, CDR2 YYNGEE. V gave up 3 bases and J gave up 0 bases, with 7 bases separating them. CDR3 region: CASSEGVSYEQYF. The CDR3 DNA reads TGTGCCAGCAGCGAGGGGGTCTCCTACGAGCAGTACTTC.

The chain couples TRBV7-2 to TRBJ2-6; 8 bases line up with TRBD2. J gave up 0 bases and V 5 bases, and 9 bases lay outside the gene matches. CDR1 and CDR2 (germline): SGHTA, FQGNSA. The CDR3 is 18 residues long. The CDR3, as DNA: TGTGCCAGCAGCCCTCCTAGCGGGCTGGCCTCTGGGGCCAACGTCCTGACTTTC. This codes for CASSPPSGLASGANVLTF.

This chain links TRBV12-5 with TRBJ2-1, with 10 bases lining up with TRBD2. The V and J ends lost 0 bases and 4 bases, in that order; junction bases with no gene match: 6. Per the germline V gene, CDR1 is LGHNT and CDR2 is FRNRAP. The CDR3 contains 17 residues. The CDR3 loop reads CASGLVLSGRAYNEQFF. The DNA for the CDR3 is TGTGCTAGTGGTTTGGTACTCAGCGGGAGGGCGTACAATGAGCAGTTCTTC.